A single sample is the source of the 30 T cell receptor beta chains below, sequenced in a study of blood T cells in healthy people across ages. A second 7 to 11 cycle PCR used barcoded and J-beta primers. Each CDR3 protein is one row after TCRdb ran MiXCR on the 5' RACE reads. The sample shows about 1 million distinct CDR3 sequences, 45% of them seen only once. Sequencing was performed on blood. These receptor sequences come from a woman aged 55 to 70 in good health.

The sample holds many counts of this clonotype. The chain combines TRBV11-2 with TRBJ1-1; no firm D call. Germline values: CDR1 SGHAT, CDR2 FQNNGV. The CDR3 spans 16 residues. Between the trimmed V and J ends, which lost 1 base and 0 bases, there was a span of 12 bases. The CDR3 spells CASSLGRSLMNTEAFF. The CDR3, as DNA: TGTGCCAGCAGCTTAGGCAGATCGCTCATGAACACTGAAGCTTTCTTT.

With respect to this clonotype: One junction end does not reproduce the germline sequence, and a read error may be involved. This chain's CDR3 is CANSLAGQSYGYTF. The CDR3 DNA is TGTGCCAACAGCCTAGCGGGACAGAGCTATGGCTACACCTTC. The chain is built from TRBV11-1 and TRBJ1-2, with 7 bases that match TRBD1. The CDR3 covers 14 residues. CDR1 is SGHAT and CDR2 is FQDESV in the germline V gene (reference sequence).

V usage is TRBV7-2 and J usage is TRBJ2-3; D remains unclear. Per germline, CDR1 SGHTA and CDR2 FQGNSA. The CDR3 is 14 residues long. The V gene lost 6 bases and the J gene lost 4 bases, with 14 bases spanning the gap. CDR3: CASRASLFPDTQYF. In DNA, the CDR3 is TGTGCCAGCAGGGCTAGTTTATTCCCAGATACGCAGTATTTT.

Only a few counts were recorded for this clonotype. The chain has TRBV12-3 or TRBV12-4 and TRBJ2-3; possible D gene TRBD2, 6 bases. Trimming shortened V by 3 bases and J by 2 bases, and 18 bases separated the two germline ends. This CDR3 has 17 residues. In DNA form, the CDR3 reads TGTGCCAGCAGTTTCTCCCTTGGAGGGACTTCCACAGATACGCAGTATTTT. Its translation is CASSFSLGGTSTDTQYF.

The gene calls are TRBV20-1 and TRBJ2-1; the match to TRBD2 covers 8 bases. The CDR3 extends over 14 amino acids. The germline V gene has CDR1 DFQATT and CDR2 SNEGSKA (reference sequence). The V gene end was trimmed by 3 bases and the J gene end by 2 bases; junction bases not matched to a gene: 3. CDR3 region: CSASDSGTYNEQFF. The CDR3 DNA follows: TGCAGTGCTAGTGATAGCGGGACCTACAATGAGCAGTTCTTC.

This clonotype was seen a few times. The chain combines TRBV7-9 with TRBJ2-1, with D tentatively TRBD1 or TRBD2 (5 bases each). This CDR3 is 14 amino acids long. V was trimmed by 5 bases and J by 8 bases, leaving 16 bases between them. Germline V gene data show CDR1 as SEHNR and CDR2 as FQNEAQ (reference sequence). The CDR3 region is CASSPSGAGDEQFF. The DNA for the CDR3 is TGTGCCAGCAGCCCCTCCGGGGCTGGCGATGAGCAGTTCTTC.

The chain combines TRBV6-5 with TRBJ2-3; TRBD2 aligns across 9 bases. CDR1 and CDR2 from the germline V gene are MNHEY and SVGAGI. The CDR3 sequence is 15 residues long. The V gene end was trimmed by 8 bases and the J gene end by 2 bases; junction bases not matched to a gene: 8. The CDR3 sequence is CASRSSGTYTDTQYF. In nucleotides, the CDR3 is TGTGCCAGCCGGTCTAGCGGGACCTACACAGATACGCAGTATTTT.

CDR3 protein: CSAIGGPRDTDTQYF. The CDR3 nucleotides are TGCAGTGCTATAGGGGGACCCAGAGACACAGATACGCAGTATTTT. V gene TRBV20-1 combines with J gene TRBJ2-3, with D perhaps matching TRBD1 (6 bases). The CDR3 spans 15 residues. With 4 bases removed from V and 2 bases from J, the gap between germline ends came to 16 bases. Germline V gene data show CDR1 as DFQATT and CDR2 as SNEGSKA (reference sequence).

The chain combines TRBV2 with TRBJ2-7; D ambiguous. Germline assignment: CDR1 SNHLY and CDR2 FYNNEI. V was shortened by 6 bases and J by 6 bases, with 21 bases between the two germline ends. This CDR3 is built from 15 residues. The DNA for the CDR3 is TGTGCCAGCAGGGTCTCATTAGGATTATCTAGCGAGCAGTACTTC. This translates into CASRVSLGLSSEQYF.

The V call is TRBV10-3, the J call TRBJ2-5; 12 bases are shared with TRBD1. Germline lookup yields CDR1 ENHRY and CDR2 SYGVKD. The V segment lost 1 base and the J segment 11 bases; nucleotides outside the gene matches: 14. The CDR3 has 17 residues. The CDR3 sequence is CAISELGPGQGAGEQYF. CDR3 coding DNA: TGTGCCATCAGTGAGTTGGGCCCGGGACAGGGGGCGGGTGAGCAGTACTTC.

Only one count was recorded for this clonotype. V and J are TRBV29-1 and TRBJ2-4, with D possibly matching TRBD2 (6 bases). The CDR3 length is 14 residues. With 4 bases removed from V and 13 bases from J, the gap between germline ends came to 23 bases. Germline V gene lookup returns CDR1 SQVTM and CDR2 ANQGSEA. CDR3 amino acids: CSVGPGGIPYVQYF. CDR3 DNA: TGCAGCGTTGGGCCGGGCGGGATCCCCTACGTGCAGTACTTC.

The CDR3 sequence: CASSGGNRRIEQYF. The CDR3 DNA reads as TGTGCCAGCAGTGGGGGGAACAGGCGGATAGAGCAGTACTTC. The chain links TRBV6-6 to TRBJ2-4; D may be TRBD2 (6 bases). The CDR3 extends over 14 amino acids. With 5 bases removed from V and 13 bases from J, the gap between germline ends came to 21 bases. Looked up from germline, CDR1 is MNHNY and CDR2 is SVGAGI (reference sequence).

The chain combines TRBV29-1 with TRBJ1-4; D gene unclear. Germline values: CDR1 SQVTM, CDR2 ANQGSEA. CDR3 length: 10 amino acids. Trimming left V 0 bases short and J 7 bases short, with 0 bases between. CDR3 DNA: TGCAGCGTTGAAGATGAAAAACTGTTTTTT. It codes for CSVEDEKLFF.

This clonotype has just a few counts. The chain carries TRBV7-6 and TRBJ2-7, with TRBD1 identical over 11 bases. The CDR3 spans 12 residues. Germline V CDR1 and CDR2: SGHVS, FNYEAQ. Germline trimming cut 5 bases from V and 10 bases from J; bases unmatched to any gene: 4. CDR3 residues: CASSAGQGDQYF. In DNA form, the CDR3 reads TGTGCCAGCAGCGCGGGACAGGGGGACCAGTACTTC.

This clonotype was found a few times. V is TRBV20-1 and J is TRBJ2-3; D not resolved. The CDR3 is 11 amino acids. The germline V gene has CDR1 DFQATT and CDR2 SNEGSKA (reference sequence). Trimming stripped 2 bases from V and 2 bases from J, with 2 bases between. The DNA for the CDR3 is TGCAGTGCTAGACCCACAGATACGCAGTATTTT. It is translated as CSARPTDTQYF.

This sequence joins TRBV12-5 and TRBJ2-3; D possibly matches TRBD1 or TRBD2 (5 bases each). Deletions cut 2 bases from V and 1 base from J, with 16 bases between. CDR1 is LGHNT and CDR2 is FRNRAP in the germline V gene. The CDR3 has 17 residues. The CDR3 DNA is TGTGCTAGTGGTTTGCGGGGTACTGACAGAGGCACAGATACGCAGTATTTT. It codes for CASGLRGTDRGTDTQYF.

The chain is built from TRBV29-1 and TRBJ1-4, with TRBD1 matching 9 bases. The CDR3 runs 14 residues. Germline CDR1 reads SQVTM; CDR2 reads ANQGSEA. With 7 bases clipped from V and 7 bases from J, the junction kept 10 bases outside the gene matches. The CDR3 sequence: CSAMTGTGIEKLFF. CDR3 DNA sequence: TGCAGCGCCATGACCGGGACAGGGATTGAAAAACTGTTTTTT.

The genes are TRBV20-1 and TRBJ2-5; no clear D. The CDR3 runs 13 residues. The germline V and J ends were trimmed by 0 bases and 5 bases, with 10 bases remaining between them. In germline, CDR1 is DFQATT, CDR2 SNEGSKA (reference sequence). CDR3 residues: CSARDSSPETQYF. CDR3 nucleotides: TGCAGTGCTAGAGATAGTAGTCCGGAGACCCAGTACTTC.

The sample holds a few counts of this clonotype. The rearrangement uses TRBV6-2 or TRBV6-3 and TRBJ2-3; no definite D call. Between the trimmed V and J ends, which lost 4 bases and 10 bases, there was a span of 9 bases. There are 11 residues in the CDR3. The germline gives CDR1 MNHEY, CDR2 SVGEGT. CDR3 residues: CASSSSPSQYF. CDR3 DNA: TGTGCCAGCAGTTCCAGTCCGTCGCAGTATTTT.

This clonotype has more than one count but fewer than ten. J is TRBJ2-3 and V is TRBV2; D gene uncertain. Germline V lookup: CDR1 SNHLY, CDR2 FYNNEI. The V gene lost 6 bases and the J gene lost 1 base, with 11 bases spanning the gap. This CDR3 comprises 14 residues. CDR3 protein: CASRSLSGTDTQYF. CDR3 bases: TGTGCCAGCAGATCCCTGTCGGGCACAGATACGCAGTATTTT.

The chain joins TRBV10-3 to TRBJ2-1; D gene unclear. CDR1 ENHRY and CDR2 SYGVKD come from the germline V gene. CDR3 size: 13 residues. V was clipped by 4 bases and J by 1 base, with 5 bases between them. The CDR3 here is CAISVQSYNEQFF. The CDR3 DNA reads TGTGCCATCAGTGTCCAGTCCTACAATGAGCAGTTCTTC.

In the case of this clonotype: A much larger clone sits a single nucleotide away, making a read error possible. V and J are TRBV12-5 and TRBJ2-3, with D possibly matching TRBD1 (6 bases). V lost 6 bases to trimming and J lost 0 bases, with 13 bases between them. The germline CDR1 and CDR2 sequences are LGHNT and FRNRAP. The CDR3 contains 15 residues. CDR3 in amino acids: CASGMQGISTDTQYF. DNA of the CDR3: TGTGCTAGTGGGATGCAGGGGATCAGCACAGATACGCAGTATTTT.

This chain connects TRBV28 to TRBJ1-2; D gene uncertain. CDR3 size: 16 residues. Trimming left V 4 bases short and J 0 bases short, with 15 bases between. Germline CDR1 reads MDHEN; CDR2 reads SYDVKM. The CDR3 nucleotides are TGTGCCAGCAGTTCTGGTCCTGGCGAGACTAACTATGGCTACACCTTC. This sequence encodes CASSSGPGETNYGYTF.

V gene TRBV2 combines with J gene TRBJ1-1; 10 bases agree with TRBD1. CDR3 length: 13 amino acids. CDR1 is SNHLY and CDR2 is FYNNEI in the germline V gene. Germline trimming cut 6 bases from V and 6 bases from J; bases unmatched to any gene: 4. The CDR3 DNA reads TGTGCCAGCAGAGGACAGGGGGGCCCTGAAGCTTTCTTT. Translating it yields CASRGQGGPEAFF.

This clonotype was seen more than once but under ten times. The rearrangement uses TRBV2 and TRBJ1-6; 8 nucleotides line up with TRBD1. Per the germline V gene, CDR1 is SNHLY and CDR2 is FYNNEI. The CDR3 contains 14 residues. The J segment lost 8 bases and the V segment lost 6 bases, leaving 6 bases of the junction unmatched. The CDR3 protein is CASRFQGADSPLHF. In nucleotides, the CDR3 is TGTGCCAGCAGGTTCCAGGGGGCTGATTCACCCCTCCACTTT.

Only a few counts were recorded for this clonotype. This chain joins TRBV3-1 and TRBJ2-1; D is unclear. The CDR3 consists of 13 residues. The V end was cut by 0 bases, the J end by 9 bases, with 9 bases between. Germline values: CDR1 LGHDT, CDR2 YNNKEL (reference sequence). For the CDR3, the DNA is TGTGCCAGCAGCCAAGATCAGGAGAGTGAGCAGTTCTTC. Translation: CASSQDQESEQFF.

This clonotype appeared many times. V and J are TRBV25-1 and TRBJ2-7; D assignment may be TRBD1 or TRBD2 (6 bases each). V lost 3 bases, J lost 2 bases, and 11 bases lay in between. The CDR3 consists of 14 residues. The germline gives CDR1 MGHDK, CDR2 SYGVNS. The CDR3 nucleotides read TGTGCCAGCAGTGATGAGGGGGGCGCCTACGAGCAGTACTTC. Translation gives CASSDEGGAYEQYF.

The V gene is TRBV27, the J gene TRBJ2-2; 9 bases line up with TRBD2. Per germline, CDR1 MNHEY and CDR2 SMNVEV (reference sequence). With 4 bases clipped from V and 6 bases from J, the junction kept 3 bases outside the gene matches. The CDR3 has 14 amino acids. In nucleotides, the CDR3 is TGTGCCAGCAGTTCCGGGACTAGCTCCGGGGAGCTGTTTTTT. Encoded protein: CASSSGTSSGELFF.

This clonotype was observed a handful of times. This chain joins TRBV11-2 and TRBJ2-1, with D unclear. Trimming shortened V by 5 bases and J by 2 bases, and 10 bases separated the two germline ends. Germline CDR1 and CDR2: SGHAT and FQNNGV. The CDR3 loop spans 14 amino acids. CDR3 amino acids: CASSQDYTYNEQFF. CDR3 in DNA: TGTGCCAGCAGCCAGGATTACACCTACAATGAGCAGTTCTTC.

The rearrangement uses TRBV20-1 and TRBJ2-7; no clear D gene. CDR3 length: 12 amino acids. V lost 1 base and J lost 3, with 7 bases in between. Per the germline V gene, CDR1 is DFQATT and CDR2 is SNEGSKA (reference sequence). The CDR3 here is CSARATHYEQYF. DNA of the CDR3: TGCAGTGCTAGAGCGACCCACTACGAGCAGTACTTC.